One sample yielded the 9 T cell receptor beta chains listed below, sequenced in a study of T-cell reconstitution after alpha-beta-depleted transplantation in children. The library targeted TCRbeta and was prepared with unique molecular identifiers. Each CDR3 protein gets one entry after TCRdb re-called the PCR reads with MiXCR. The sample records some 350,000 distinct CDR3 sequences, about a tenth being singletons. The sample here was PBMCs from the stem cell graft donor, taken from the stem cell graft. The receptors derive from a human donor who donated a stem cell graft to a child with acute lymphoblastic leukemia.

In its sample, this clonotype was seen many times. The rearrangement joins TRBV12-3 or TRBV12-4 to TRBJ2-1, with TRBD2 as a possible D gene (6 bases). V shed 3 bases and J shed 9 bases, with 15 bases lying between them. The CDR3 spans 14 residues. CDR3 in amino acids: CASSFRAAGGEQFF. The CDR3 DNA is TGTGCCAGCAGTTTCAGGGCCGCCGGGGGTGAGCAGTTCTTC.

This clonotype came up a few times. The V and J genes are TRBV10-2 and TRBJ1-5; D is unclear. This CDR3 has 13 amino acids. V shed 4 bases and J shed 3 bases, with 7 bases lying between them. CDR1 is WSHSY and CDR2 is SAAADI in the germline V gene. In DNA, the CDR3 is TGCGCCAGCAGTGGGACGGACAATCAGCCCCAGCATTTT. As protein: CASSGTDNQPQHF.

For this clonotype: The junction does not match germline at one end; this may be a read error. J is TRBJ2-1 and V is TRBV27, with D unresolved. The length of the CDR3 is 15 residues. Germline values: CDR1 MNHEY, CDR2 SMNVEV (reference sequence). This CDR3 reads CASSPGWLQFNKQFF. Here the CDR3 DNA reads TGTGCCAGCAGTCCCGGGTGGCTACAGTTCAATAAGCAGTTCTTC.

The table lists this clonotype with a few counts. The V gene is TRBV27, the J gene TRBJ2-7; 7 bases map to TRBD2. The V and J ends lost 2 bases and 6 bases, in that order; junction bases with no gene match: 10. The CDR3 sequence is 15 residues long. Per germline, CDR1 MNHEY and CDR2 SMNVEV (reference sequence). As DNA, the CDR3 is TGTGCCAGCAGTTTACTCTCGCGGGGGTGGGGCGAGCAGTACTTC. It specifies CASSLLSRGWGEQYF.

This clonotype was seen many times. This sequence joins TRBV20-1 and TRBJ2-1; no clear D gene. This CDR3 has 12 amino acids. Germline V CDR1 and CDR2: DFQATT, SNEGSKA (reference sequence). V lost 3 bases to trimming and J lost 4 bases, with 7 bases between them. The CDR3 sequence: CSASGLYNEQFF. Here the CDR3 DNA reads TGCAGTGCTAGCGGGCTTTACAATGAGCAGTTCTTC.

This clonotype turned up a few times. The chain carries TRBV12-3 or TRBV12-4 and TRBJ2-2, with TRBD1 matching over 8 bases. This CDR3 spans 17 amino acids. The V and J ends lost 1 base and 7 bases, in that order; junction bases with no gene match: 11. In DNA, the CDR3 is TGTGCCAGCAGTTTAGGGCAGGGGGCGCTCAAAGTCGGGGAGCTGTTTTTT. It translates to CASSLGQGALKVGELFF.

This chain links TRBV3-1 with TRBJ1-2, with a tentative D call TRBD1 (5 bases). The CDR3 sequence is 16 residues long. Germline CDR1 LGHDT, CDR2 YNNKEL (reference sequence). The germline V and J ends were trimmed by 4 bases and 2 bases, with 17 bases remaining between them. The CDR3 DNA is TGTGCCAGCAGCCCTGACCTGGGACGGAAGAACTATGGCTACACCTTC. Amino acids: CASSPDLGRKNYGYTF.

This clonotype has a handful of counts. The CDR3 DNA is TGTGCCATCAGGGCGGCGGCAGGGGATAGTCAGCCCCAGCATTTT. The encoded protein is CAIRAAAGDSQPQHF. The chain joins TRBV10-3 to TRBJ1-5, with D possibly TRBD1 on 6 matching bases. Germline-derived CDR1 and CDR2 are ENHRY and SYGVKD. Trimming shortened V by 6 bases and J by 6 bases, and 18 bases separated the two germline ends. CDR3 length: 15 residues.

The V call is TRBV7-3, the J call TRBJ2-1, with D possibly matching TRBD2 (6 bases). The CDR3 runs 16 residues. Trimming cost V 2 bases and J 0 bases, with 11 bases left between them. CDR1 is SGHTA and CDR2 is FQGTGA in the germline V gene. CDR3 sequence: CASSLLHGSSYNEQFF. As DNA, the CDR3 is TGTGCCAGCAGCTTACTTCACGGGAGCTCCTACAATGAGCAGTTCTTC.